These 22 T cell receptor beta chains originate from one sample sequenced in a study of cytomegalovirus exposure and HLA in healthy donors. PCR used 60 Vbeta primers and 13 Jbeta primers. Here immunoSEQ multiplex PCR was the method, and the copy in TCRdb shows in-frame clones only, minus some. The sample has some 120,000 clones, approximately 80% seen once. The material sequenced was PBMCs. These receptors all come from a human donor in good health.

V and J are TRBV4-2 and TRBJ2-5; D ambiguous. This CDR3 contains 16 residues. Germline CDR1 and CDR2: LGHNA and YNFKEQ. V lost 0 bases and J lost 4, with 15 bases in between. CDR3 sequence (DNA): TGTGCCAGCAGCCAAGATGCTAAGACTTTCGGAGAGACCCAGTACTTC. Encoded protein: CASSQDAKTFGETQYF.

The CDR3 coding sequence is TGTGCCAGCAGCTTATTCCGGGGGGGCTACAATGAGCAGTTCTTC. This codes for CASSLFRGGYNEQFF. The chain couples TRBV7-9 to TRBJ2-1, with 8 bases aligning to TRBD2. The germline V gene has CDR1 SEHNR and CDR2 FQNEAQ (reference sequence). Trimming at V came to 2 bases and at J to 3 bases, leaving 3 bases not matched to a gene. The CDR3 is made up of 15 amino acids.

The genes are TRBV7-2 and TRBJ2-3, with a weak D call TRBD1 (5 bases). V gave up 5 bases and J gave up 2 bases, with 14 bases separating them. This CDR3 has 15 amino acids. The V gene's germline CDR1 is SGHTA and CDR2 FQGNSA. CDR3 residues: CASSRMTAFTDTQYF. The DNA for the CDR3 is TGTGCCAGCAGCCGGATGACAGCCTTCACAGATACGCAGTATTTT.

The chain's CDR3 is CASSLDSGSIYEQYF. In DNA form, the CDR3 reads TGTGCCAGCAGCTTAGATTCGGGTTCGATCTACGAGCAGTACTTC. The chain links TRBV13 to TRBJ2-7; no reliable D call. With 1 base removed from V and 3 bases from J, the gap between germline ends came to 13 bases. The CDR3 is 15 amino acids. Germline assignment: CDR1 PRHDT and CDR2 FYEKMQ (reference sequence).

The rearrangement links TRBV7-6 to TRBJ2-2; D not certain. CDR1 and CDR2 (germline): SGHVS, FNYEAQ. V was cut by 5 bases and J by 3 bases, with 10 bases left in between. The CDR3 loop spans 14 amino acids. The DNA for the CDR3 is TGTGCCAGCAGCCCTCTCGAGGACACCGGGGAGCTGTTTTTT. Protein sequence: CASSPLEDTGELFF.

The CDR3 loop is CASSVGSRDRPHKASYEQYF. The CDR3 coding sequence is TGTGCCAGCAGCGTAGGATCCCGGGACAGGCCACACAAGGCATCCTACGAGCAGTACTTC. The chain links TRBV9 to TRBJ2-7; 8 bases match TRBD1. Trimming took 0 bases from V and 1 from J; bases not matched to a gene: 18. Looked up from germline, CDR1 is SGDLS and CDR2 is YYNGEE. This CDR3 comprises 20 residues. The whole variable domain, remainder taken from reference TRBV9 and TRBJ2-7, is DSGVTQTPKHLITATGQRVTLRCSPRSGDLSVYWYQQSLDQGLQFLIQYYNGEERAKGNILERFSAQQFPDLHSELNLSSLELGDSALYFCASSVGSRDRPHKASYEQYFGPGTRLTVT.

V and J are TRBV9 and TRBJ2-3; 8 nucleotides line up with TRBD2. CDR1 and CDR2 (germline): SGDLS, YYNGEE. The CDR3 consists of 15 residues. Unmatched junction bases numbered 5, after V lost 0 bases and J lost 5 bases. The CDR3 loop is CASSVAGGPIDTQYF. CDR3 nucleotides: TGTGCCAGCAGCGTAGCGGGGGGGCCTATAGATACGCAGTATTTT.

This clone has only one observation. In DNA, the CDR3 is TGTGCCAGCAGCTTCCAGGGAGGGGCCGGGGAGCTGTTTTTT. It specifies CASSFQGGAGELFF. V usage is TRBV7-9 and J usage is TRBJ2-2; 7 nucleotides align to TRBD2. V was pared by 3 bases and J by 6 bases, with 4 bases of the junction left unmatched. The CDR3 runs 14 residues. Germline values: CDR1 SEHNR, CDR2 FQNEAQ (reference sequence). Supplemented by reference TRBV7-9 and TRBJ2-2, the full variable domain reads DTGVSQNPRHKITKRGQNVTFRCDPISEHNRLYWYRQTLGQGPEFLTYFQNEAQLEKSRLLSDRFSAERPKGSFSTLEIQRTEQGDSAMYLCASSFQGGAGELFFGEGSRLTVL.

The chain is built from TRBV4-1 and TRBJ2-1; weak D call: TRBD2 (5 bases). With 1 base removed from V and 10 bases from J, the gap between germline ends came to 14 bases. The CDR3 runs to 14 residues. The germline CDR1 and CDR2 sequences are MGHRA and YSYEKL. CDR3 in amino acids: CASSQGGEGDEQFF. The DNA for the CDR3 is TGCGCCAGCAGCCAAGGGGGAGAAGGAGACGAGCAGTTCTTC.

The chain employs TRBV7-8 and TRBJ1-3; possibly TRBD1 for D (6 bases). Per germline, CDR1 SGHVS and CDR2 FQNEAQ. Trimming removed 5 bases from V and 0 bases from J, with 11 bases in between. The CDR3 is 15 residues long. This CDR3 reads CASSTRGGSGNTIYF. As DNA, the CDR3 is TGTGCCAGCAGCACGAGAGGGGGCTCTGGAAACACCATATATTTT.

The chain combines TRBV6-4 with TRBJ1-4; D remains unclear. CDR1 and CDR2 (germline): MRHNA, SNTAGT. V lost 7 bases to trimming and J lost 0 bases, with 6 bases between them. The CDR3 length is 13 residues. The CDR3: CASTGTTNEKLFF. As DNA, the CDR3 is TGTGCCAGCACAGGAACAACTAATGAAAAACTGTTTTTT.

The CDR3 DNA reads as TGTGCCAGTAGTGACACGACAGGGAATCAGCCCCAGCATTTT. Translating it yields CASSDTTGNQPQHF. The chain links TRBV19 to TRBJ1-5; TRBD1 matches at 7 bases. Germline V gene sequence: CDR1 LNHDA, CDR2 SQIVND (reference sequence). CDR3 length: 14 residues. The trim removed 5 bases at V and 4 bases at J, leaving 5 bases unmatched.

The chain combines TRBV28 with TRBJ2-3; 7 nucleotides agree with TRBD2. CDR1 and CDR2 (germline): MDHEN, SYDVKM. V was pared by 8 bases and J by 2 bases, with 4 bases of the junction left unmatched. The CDR3 length is 13 residues. CDR3 sequence: CASHSGDTDTQYF. Here the CDR3 DNA reads TGTGCCAGCCACAGCGGGGACACAGATACGCAGTATTTT.

There are a few counts of this clone. The chain uses TRBV5-4 and TRBJ2-7, with no clear D. The ends were cut back, 0 bases at V and 3 bases at J, with 7 bases in the middle. Germline assignment: CDR1 SGHNT and CDR2 YYREEE (reference sequence). This CDR3 is 13 amino acids long. The CDR3 region is CASSLDTVYEQYF. In nucleotides, the CDR3 is TGTGCCAGCAGCTTGGATACAGTCTACGAGCAGTACTTC.

The rearrangement uses TRBV5-4 and TRBJ2-1, with a tentative D call TRBD2 (5 bases). V lost 6 bases and J lost 0, with 16 bases in between. Germline V gives CDR1 SGHNT, CDR2 YYREEE (reference sequence). The CDR3 sequence is 16 residues long. CDR3 in amino acids: CASTERQGSSYNEQFF. The CDR3 DNA sequence: TGTGCCAGCACCGAGCGTCAAGGGAGCTCCTACAATGAGCAGTTCTTC. The full variable domain, rest sourced from reference TRBV5-4 and TRBJ2-1, is ETGVTQSPTHLIKTRGQQVTLRCSSQSGHNTVSWYQQALGQGPQFIFQYYREEENGRGNFPPRFSGLQFPNYSSELNVNALELDDSALYLCASTERQGSSYNEQFFGPGTRLTVL.

This clone was counted a few times. The rearrangement joins TRBV27 to TRBJ2-5; perhaps TRBD2 as D (6 bases). The V end lost 7 bases, the J end lost 4 bases, and 19 bases lay between the germline ends. The CDR3 has 15 residues. The germline V gene has CDR1 MNHEY and CDR2 SMNVEV (reference sequence). CDR3 residues: CASNPGKGGRETQYF. Written as DNA, the CDR3 is TGTGCCAGCAACCCTGGAAAGGGAGGCCGAGAGACCCAGTACTTC.

DNA of the CDR3: TGTGCCAGCAGCTTGGCCCCGACGACAATAGCGGGGGGTTCCTACAATGAGCAGTTCTTC. Its translation: CASSLAPTTIAGGSYNEQFF. This chain uses TRBV28 with TRBJ2-1; TRBD2 matches 10 bases. From germline, CDR1 is MDHEN and CDR2 SYDVKM. Trimming at V came to 6 bases and at J to 1 base, leaving 18 bases not matched to a gene. The CDR3 is 20 amino acids.

CDR3 DNA sequence: TGTGCCAGCAGTCCCACTAAAGCGGGCGCCCAGCATTTT. Amino acid sequence: CASSPTKAGAQHF. The chain uses TRBV6-1 and TRBJ1-5; D remains unclear. V was shortened by 5 bases and J by 11 bases, with 16 bases between the two germline ends. CDR3 length equals 13 residues. Germline lookup yields CDR1 MNHNS and CDR2 SASEGT.

This chain joins TRBV9 and TRBJ1-4; 9 nucleotides align to TRBD1. CDR1 and CDR2 (germline): SGDLS, YYNGEE. V was clipped by 4 bases and J by 12 bases; unmatched bases: 7. The CDR3 runs 13 residues. Written as DNA, the CDR3 is TGTGCCAGCAGCCTTGGACAGGGGTCGGAACTGTTTTTT. Translated, it gives CASSLGQGSELFF.

V gene TRBV6-1 combines with J gene TRBJ2-6; D is perhaps TRBD1 (5 bases). This CDR3 spans 15 amino acids. Germline CDR1 MNHNS, CDR2 SASEGT. The V end was cut by 2 bases, the J end by 2 bases, with 7 bases between. CDR3 amino acids: CASSEQGTGANVLTF. CDR3 nucleotide sequence: TGTGCCAGCAGTGAACAGGGCACTGGGGCCAACGTCCTGACTTTC.

This chain uses TRBV21-1 with TRBJ2-1; the D call in the table, TRBD1, was not verified against the DNA. TRBV21-1 is a recognized pseudogene. CDR3 size: 15 residues. CDR3 in amino acids: CASSKGDRVANEQFF. CDR3 nucleotides: TGTGCCAGCAGCAAAGGGGACAGGGTGGCTAATGAGCAGTTCTTC.

A few counts support this clone. This sequence joins TRBV5-6 and TRBJ1-1, with a possible D match to TRBD1 (5 bases). Trimming took 2 bases from V and 3 from J, leaving 11 bases between them. The CDR3 sequence is 14 residues long. The germline V gene encodes CDR1 SGHDT and CDR2 YYEEEE. The CDR3 DNA follows: TGTGCCAGCAGCTTTGGGGTAGGGGACACTGAAGCTTTCTTT. Translated, it gives CASSFGVGDTEAFF.